This paragraph covers one TCR beta chain sequence. V shed 2 bases and J shed 8 bases, with 16 bases lying between them. The germline CDR1 and CDR2 sequences are SGHTA and FQGNSA. The CDR3 is 15 amino acids. These data are taken from a study of shared clonotypes between healthy human individuals. As for the study in general: The study drew on two women and a few men aged 18 to 49 as donors. Three CD4 naive, three CD4 memory, two CD8 naive and one CD8 memory plate were used per donor.

The authors' processing: For the immunoSEQ data, sequences were junction-only without quality scores, so filtering differed. Libraries were prepared by immunoSEQ multiplex PCR; TCRdb keeps only in-frame clonotypes and omits some of them. The V and J calls and clone size are taken from that table; D and trimming were inferred from the DNA. The profile shows around 990,000 clones, around 77% of them singletons. Into CD45RA+ naive and CD45RA-negative memory subsets, the CD4+ cells were split. What was sequenced was memory CD4+ T cells from PBMCs. Noted subset: CD45RA-negative fraction. This receptor was obtained from a man aged 18 to 29 in good health. Some clones in this sample may be carry-over from other donors' samples. The gene calls are TRBV7-2 and TRBJ2-1; D possibly corresponds to TRBD2 (6 bases). For the CDR3, the DNA is TGTGCCAGCAGCTTATGGGGGGAGGTCGGCGATGAGCAGTTCTTC. Residues: CASSLWGEVGDEQFF.